A single T cell receptor beta chain is shown here with its context. This sample is drawn from a study of blood T cell repertoires in COVID-19. Study as a whole: Sites across the United States, Italy and Spain contributed samples from acute and convalescent COVID-19. Sources were T cells, B-cell-depleted T cells, or PBMCs; the material itself was cDNA or gDNA.

In the authors' methods: Estimation of nucleated cell counts relied on the amplification of reference gene primers. Profiled with immunoSEQ multiplex PCR; TCRdb holds only in-frame clones, not every one. From that table come the V and J calls and clone size; the DNA was used to work out D and trimming. The sample consists of 180,000 or so clones, roughly nine tenths of them appearing once. Germline CDR1 reads LNHDA; CDR2 reads SQIVND (reference sequence). With 3 bases removed from V and 3 bases from J, the gap between germline ends came to 14 bases. The CDR3 extends over 16 amino acids. Source material: peripheral blood. V gene TRBV19 combines with J gene TRBJ2-2, with no clear D. This TCR came from a woman between 25 and 40 years old with active or convalescent COVID-19. The CDR3 is CASSIPVDFYTGELFF. In DNA, the CDR3 is TGTGCCAGTAGTATTCCTGTAGATTTTTACACCGGGGAGCTGTTTTTT.